This TCR beta chain comes out of a study of identical twins. General study findings and limits: Out-of-frame TCR alpha sharing observed in monozygotic twins exceeded model estimates. Zero-insertion results could be subject to partial confounding by invariant MAIT and iNKT cells.

Comments on this clonotype: Its specificity is unknown.

The germline gives CDR1 SQVTM, CDR2 ANQGSEA. V gave up 0 bases and J gave up 8 bases, with 7 bases separating them. The CDR3 is 11 residues long. All donors comprised healthy Caucasians. Unique molecular identifiers were present on the cDNA, and a universal primer site came from template switching. TCRdb re-derived calls from the 5' RACE reads in MiXCR, one entry per CDR3 protein. The profile covers around 1.7 million distinct CDR3 sequences, with about 31% appearing a single time and around 0.3% taken by the ten largest. What was sequenced was cord blood. This clonotype originated in a newborn girl in good health. J is TRBJ1-2 and V is TRBV29-1; unclear D gene. This chain's CDR3 is CSVEDLGGYTF. Here the CDR3 DNA reads TGCAGCGTTGAAGATCTGGGCGGCTACACCTTC.